This T cell receptor (beta chain) appears in the sequencing data of a study of blood T cell repertoires in COVID-19. Study-level background: Sources were T cells, B-cell-depleted T cells, or PBMCs; the material itself was cDNA or gDNA.

Under the authors' procedure: The authors estimated nucleated cell counts from reference gene primer amplification. Repertoires were generated with immunoSEQ multiplex PCR, while TCRdb's copy carries only in-frame clones and drops some. The V and J calls and clone size come from that table; D and trimming were worked out from the DNA. The sample includes roughly 38,000 clones, less than 80% of them seen just once. Seattle-derived patients entered the study during active infection and were followed longitudinally. The sequence came from a man between 65 and 85 years old with COVID-19, enrolled during active disease. The sample consisted of peripheral blood.

The CDR3 bases are TGTGCCAGCAGTTTAGGAGGGATTAGCTACGAGCAGTACTTC. Translation gives CASSLGGISYEQYF. This rearrangement joins TRBV27 to TRBJ2-7; TRBD2 might be the D (6 bases). The V end was cut by 2 bases, the J end by 3 bases, with 11 bases between. The CDR3 covers 14 residues. Germline CDR1 is MNHEY and CDR2 is SMNVEV (reference sequence).